These T cell receptor beta chains were read from a single sample in a study of human CD8 memory T cell subsets. TCRdb reprocessed the 5' RACE reads, keeping one entry per CDR3 protein, no DNA. The sample holds about 5,100 distinct CDR3 sequences. Sequenced material: CD8+ T cells from PBMCs. These receptor sequences come from a human donor in good health. CDR3s include the opening cysteine and the closing phenylalanine or tryptophan. The size of a clone is reported for some rows only, either as once, few or many, or as a class for expanded clones.

CDR3aa: CASSYGQENTGELFF
v_gene: TRBV6-5
abundance: NA
len: 15
j_gene: TRBJ2-2

CDR3aa: CASSRKPGEAYEQYF
v_gene: TRBV7-8
abundance: NA
len: 15
j_gene: TRBJ2-7

CDR3aa: CSARDPGRDAGEQYF
v_gene: TRBV20-1
abundance: large
len: 15
j_gene: TRBJ2-7

CDR3aa: CASSDSGTAEYNEQFF
v_gene: TRBV6-4
abundance: NA
len: 16
j_gene: TRBJ2-1

CDR3aa: CASNETVHHEQYF
v_gene: TRBV21-1
abundance: NA
len: 13
j_gene: TRBJ2-7

CDR3aa: CASSYSLGLDEQYF
v_gene: TRBV6-2/TRBV6-3
abundance: NA
len: 14
j_gene: TRBJ2-7

CDR3aa: CSVETSSYEQYF
v_gene: TRBV29-1
abundance: NA
len: 12
j_gene: TRBJ2-7

CDR3aa: CASSHPGASSYNEQFF
v_gene: TRBV4-2
abundance: NA
len: 16
j_gene: TRBJ2-1

CDR3aa: CASSLATGRETQYF
v_gene: TRBV12-3/TRBV12-4
abundance: NA
len: 14
j_gene: TRBJ2-5

CDR3aa: CASSYFAGGSTDTQYF
v_gene: TRBV5-5
abundance: NA
len: 16
j_gene: TRBJ2-3

CDR3aa: CASSHGTGLQETQYF
v_gene: TRBV4-1
abundance: NA
len: 15
j_gene: TRBJ2-5

CDR3aa: CASRDRGAYEQYF
v_gene: TRBV7-8
abundance: NA
len: 13
j_gene: TRBJ2-7

CDR3aa: CSARDGKLAGLAKNIQYF
v_gene: TRBV20-1
abundance: NA
len: 18
j_gene: TRBJ2-4

CDR3aa: CASSIRQTGELFF
v_gene: TRBV19
abundance: NA
len: 13
j_gene: TRBJ2-2

CDR3aa: CASSLASGYDTQYF
v_gene: TRBV7-6
abundance: NA
len: 14
j_gene: TRBJ2-3

CDR3aa: CASSLGGKEAFF
v_gene: TRBV11-3
abundance: NA
len: 12
j_gene: TRBJ1-1

CDR3aa: CSVEDQRTSGFYNEQFF
v_gene: TRBV29-1
abundance: NA
len: 17
j_gene: TRBJ2-1

CDR3aa: CASSQDSGSSYNEQFF
v_gene: TRBV3-1
abundance: NA
len: 16
j_gene: TRBJ2-1

CDR3aa: CSARVAGNYGYTF
v_gene: TRBV20-1
abundance: NA
len: 13
j_gene: TRBJ1-2

CDR3aa: CASSSRTSAHTGELFF
v_gene: TRBV28
abundance: NA
len: 16
j_gene: TRBJ2-2

CDR3aa: CASSIWDRSSNTYEQYF
v_gene: TRBV28
abundance: NA
len: 17
j_gene: TRBJ2-7

CDR3aa: CASSGTTGVGYEQYF
v_gene: TRBV7-8
abundance: NA
len: 15
j_gene: TRBJ2-7